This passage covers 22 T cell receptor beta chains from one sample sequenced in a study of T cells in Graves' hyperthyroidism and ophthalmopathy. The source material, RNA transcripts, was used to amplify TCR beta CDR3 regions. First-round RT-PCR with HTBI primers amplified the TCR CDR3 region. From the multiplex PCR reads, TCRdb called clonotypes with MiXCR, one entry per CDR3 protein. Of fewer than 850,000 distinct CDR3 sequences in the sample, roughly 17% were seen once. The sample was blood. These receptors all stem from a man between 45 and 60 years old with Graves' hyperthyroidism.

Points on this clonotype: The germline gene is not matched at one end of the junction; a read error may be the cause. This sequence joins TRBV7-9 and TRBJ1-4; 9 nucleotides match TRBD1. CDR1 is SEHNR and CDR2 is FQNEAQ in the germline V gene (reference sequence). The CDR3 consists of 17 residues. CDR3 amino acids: CASSPQTGGTTNEKMFF. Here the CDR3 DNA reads TGTGCCAGCAGCCCGCAGACAGGGGGTACAACTAATGAAAAAATGTTTTTT.

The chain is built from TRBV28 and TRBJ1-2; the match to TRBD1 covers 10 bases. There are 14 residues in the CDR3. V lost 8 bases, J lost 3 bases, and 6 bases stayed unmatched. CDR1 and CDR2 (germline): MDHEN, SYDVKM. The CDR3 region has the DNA TGTGCCAGCGAAGCTGGACAGGGGGACTATGGCTACACCTTC. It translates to CASEAGQGDYGYTF.

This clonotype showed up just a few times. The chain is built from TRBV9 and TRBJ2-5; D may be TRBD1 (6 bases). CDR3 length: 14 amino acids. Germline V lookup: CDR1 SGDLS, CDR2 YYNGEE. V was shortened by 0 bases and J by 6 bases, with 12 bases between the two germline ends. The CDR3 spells CASSVGAGVKTQYF. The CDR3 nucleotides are TGTGCCAGCAGCGTAGGTGCAGGGGTAAAGACCCAGTACTTC.

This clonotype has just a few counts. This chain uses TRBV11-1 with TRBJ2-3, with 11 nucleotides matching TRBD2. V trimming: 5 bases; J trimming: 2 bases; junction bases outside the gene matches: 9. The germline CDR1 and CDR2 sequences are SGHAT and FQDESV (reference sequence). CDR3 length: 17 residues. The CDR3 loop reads CASSLKPGLAATDTQYF. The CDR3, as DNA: TGTGCCAGCAGCCTCAAGCCGGGACTAGCGGCCACAGATACGCAGTATTTT.

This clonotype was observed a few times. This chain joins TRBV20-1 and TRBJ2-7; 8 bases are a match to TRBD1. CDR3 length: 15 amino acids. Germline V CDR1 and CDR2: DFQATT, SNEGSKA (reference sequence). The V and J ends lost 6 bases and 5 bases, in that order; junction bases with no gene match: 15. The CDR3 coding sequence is TGCAGTGCGGCGGGGTCGAGGACAGGGATACACGAGCAGTACTTC. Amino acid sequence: CSAAGSRTGIHEQYF.

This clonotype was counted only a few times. CDR3 DNA sequence: TGTGCCAGCAGCGGGTGGGGGGGGGCCTCCGGGGAGCTGTTTTTT. This gives the protein CASSGWGGASGELFF. This chain uses TRBV9 with TRBJ2-2, with D perhaps TRBD2 (7 bases). The CDR3 has 15 residues. V was cut by 3 bases and J by 6 bases, with 15 bases left in between. The germline V gene has CDR1 SGDLS and CDR2 YYNGEE. The whole variable domain, remainder taken from reference TRBV9 and TRBJ2-2, is DSGVTQTPKHLITATGQRVTLRCSPRSGDLSVYWYQQSLDQGLQFLIQYYNGEERAKGNILERFSAQQFPDLHSELNLSSLELGDSALYFCASSGWGGASGELFFGEGSRLTVL.

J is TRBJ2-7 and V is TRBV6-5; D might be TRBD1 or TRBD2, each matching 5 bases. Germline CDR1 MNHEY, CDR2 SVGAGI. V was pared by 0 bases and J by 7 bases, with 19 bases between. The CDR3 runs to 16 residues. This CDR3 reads CASSYSMWDPTGEQYF. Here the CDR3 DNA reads TGTGCCAGCAGTTACTCGATGTGGGACCCGACGGGAGAGCAGTACTTC.

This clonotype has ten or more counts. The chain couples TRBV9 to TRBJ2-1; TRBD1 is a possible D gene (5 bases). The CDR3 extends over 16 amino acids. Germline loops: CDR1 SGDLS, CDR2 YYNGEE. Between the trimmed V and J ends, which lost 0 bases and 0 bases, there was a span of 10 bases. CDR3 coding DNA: TGTGCCAGCAGCGTAGAACAGGCCAGCTCCTACAATGAGCAGTTCTTC. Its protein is CASSVEQASSYNEQFF.

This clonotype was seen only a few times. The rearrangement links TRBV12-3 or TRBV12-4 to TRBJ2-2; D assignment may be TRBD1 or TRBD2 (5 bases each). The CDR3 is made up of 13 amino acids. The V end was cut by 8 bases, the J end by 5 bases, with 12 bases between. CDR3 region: CASVVWGTGELFF. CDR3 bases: TGTGCCAGCGTCGTATGGGGGACCGGGGAGCTGTTTTTT.

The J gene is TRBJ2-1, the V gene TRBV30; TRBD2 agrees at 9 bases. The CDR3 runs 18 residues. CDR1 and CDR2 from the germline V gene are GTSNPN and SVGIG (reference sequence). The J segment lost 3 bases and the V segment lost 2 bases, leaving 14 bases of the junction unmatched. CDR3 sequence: CAWSTNSGRAHSYNEQFF. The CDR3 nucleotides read TGTGCCTGGAGTACGAATAGCGGGAGAGCTCATAGCTACAATGAGCAGTTCTTC. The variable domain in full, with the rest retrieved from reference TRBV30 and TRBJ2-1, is SQTIHQWPATLVQPVGSPLSLECTVEGTSNPNLYWYRQAAGRGLQLLFYSVGIGQISSEVPQNLSASRPQDRQFILSSKKLLLSDSGFYLCAWSTNSGRAHSYNEQFFGPGTRLTVL.

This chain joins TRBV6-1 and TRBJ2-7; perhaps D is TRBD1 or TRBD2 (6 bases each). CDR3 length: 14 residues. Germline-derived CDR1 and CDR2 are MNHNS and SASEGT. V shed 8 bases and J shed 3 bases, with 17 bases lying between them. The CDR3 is CASGGGGRFYEQYF. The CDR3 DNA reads TGTGCCAGCGGGGGTGGGGGGCGATTCTACGAGCAGTACTTC.

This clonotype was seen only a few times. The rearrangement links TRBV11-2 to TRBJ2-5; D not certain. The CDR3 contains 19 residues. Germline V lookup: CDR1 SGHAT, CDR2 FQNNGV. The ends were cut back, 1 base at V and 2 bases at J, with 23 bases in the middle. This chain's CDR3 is CASSLGIRVASVGQETQYF. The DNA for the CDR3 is TGTGCCAGCAGCTTAGGGATTAGGGTGGCGAGTGTTGGGCAAGAGACCCAGTACTTC.

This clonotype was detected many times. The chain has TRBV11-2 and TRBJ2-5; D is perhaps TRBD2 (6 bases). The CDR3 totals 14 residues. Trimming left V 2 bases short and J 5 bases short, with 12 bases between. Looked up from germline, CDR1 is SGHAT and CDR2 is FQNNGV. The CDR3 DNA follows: TGTGCCAGCAGCTTACAGGAGGGAAGGGAGACCCAGTACTTC. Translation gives CASSLQEGRETQYF.

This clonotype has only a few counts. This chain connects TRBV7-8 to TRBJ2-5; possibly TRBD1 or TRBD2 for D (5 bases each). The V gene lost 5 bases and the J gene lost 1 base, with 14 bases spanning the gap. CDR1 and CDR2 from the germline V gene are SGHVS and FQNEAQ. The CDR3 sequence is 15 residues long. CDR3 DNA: TGTGCCAGCAGCAAAGCCGCAGGGACCCAAGAGACCCAGTACTTC. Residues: CASSKAAGTQETQYF.

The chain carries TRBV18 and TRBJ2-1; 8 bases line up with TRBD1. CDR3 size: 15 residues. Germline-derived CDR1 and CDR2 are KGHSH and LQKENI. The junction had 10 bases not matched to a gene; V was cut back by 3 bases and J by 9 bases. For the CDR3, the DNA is TGTGCCAGCTCACCGGACCAGGGGGCATATGGTGAGCAGTTCTTC. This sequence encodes CASSPDQGAYGEQFF.

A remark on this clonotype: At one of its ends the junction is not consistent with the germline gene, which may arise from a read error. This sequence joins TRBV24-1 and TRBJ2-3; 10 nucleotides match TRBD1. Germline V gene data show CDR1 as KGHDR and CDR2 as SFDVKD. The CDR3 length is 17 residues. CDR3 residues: CATSDVGTGVSTDTQYF. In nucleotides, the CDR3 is TGTGCCACTAGTGATGTGGGGACAGGGGTCTCCACAGATACGCAGTATTTT.

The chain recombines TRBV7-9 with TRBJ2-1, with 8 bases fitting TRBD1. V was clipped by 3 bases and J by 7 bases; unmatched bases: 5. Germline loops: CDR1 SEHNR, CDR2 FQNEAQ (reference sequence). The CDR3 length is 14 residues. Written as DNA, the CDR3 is TGTGCCAGCAGCTTTATGACAGGGGCTAATGAGCAGTTCTTC. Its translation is CASSFMTGANEQFF.

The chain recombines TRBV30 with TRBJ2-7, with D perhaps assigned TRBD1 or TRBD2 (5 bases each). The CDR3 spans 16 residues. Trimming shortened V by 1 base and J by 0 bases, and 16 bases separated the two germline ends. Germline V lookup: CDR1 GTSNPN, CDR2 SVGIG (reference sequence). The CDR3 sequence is CAWSAPGLSYSYEQYF. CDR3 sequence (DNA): TGTGCCTGGAGTGCACCGGGGCTCTCCTACTCCTACGAGCAGTACTTC.

This chain's CDR3 is CASRLTSGRYEQYF. DNA of the CDR3: TGTGCCAGCAGACTGACTAGCGGCCGTTACGAGCAGTACTTC. The J gene is TRBJ2-7, the V gene TRBV6-1, with 9 bases fitting TRBD2. CDR1 is MNHNS and CDR2 is SASEGT in the germline V gene. The length of the CDR3 is 14 residues. V lost 6 bases to trimming and J lost 4 bases; unmatched junction nucleotides: 7.

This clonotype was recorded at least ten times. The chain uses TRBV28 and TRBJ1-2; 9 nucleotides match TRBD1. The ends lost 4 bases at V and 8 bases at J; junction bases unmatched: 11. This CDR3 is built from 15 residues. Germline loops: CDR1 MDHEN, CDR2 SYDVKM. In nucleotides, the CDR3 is TGTGCCAGCAGTTCGACCGGGACAGGGAATGGGGGCTACACCTTC. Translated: CASSSTGTGNGGYTF.

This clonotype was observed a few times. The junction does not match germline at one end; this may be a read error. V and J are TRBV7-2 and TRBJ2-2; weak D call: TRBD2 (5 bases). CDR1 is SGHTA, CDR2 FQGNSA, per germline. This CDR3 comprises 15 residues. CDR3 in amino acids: CASSQVVRGTGELFF. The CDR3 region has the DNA TGCGCCAGCAGCCAAGTGGTTAGAGGGACCGGGGAGCTGTTTTTT. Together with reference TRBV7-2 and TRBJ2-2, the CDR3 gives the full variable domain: GAGVSQSPSNKVTEKGKDVELRCDPISGHTALYWYRQSLGQGLEFLIYFQGNSAPDKSGLPSDRFSAERTGGSVSTLTIQRTQQEDSAVYLCASSQVVRGTGELFFGEGSRLTVL.

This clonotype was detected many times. CDR3 in DNA: TGTGCCAGCAGTGAGCACCCGGGGTCCATGAACACTGAAGCTTTCTTT. It translates to CASSEHPGSMNTEAFF. This chain uses TRBV2 with TRBJ1-1; D is unresolved. The CDR3 loop spans 16 amino acids. V was shortened by 3 bases and J by 0 bases, with 14 bases between the two germline ends. The V gene's germline CDR1 is SNHLY and CDR2 FYNNEI.